These 10 T cell receptor beta chains share one sample of origin, sequenced in a study of graft-versus-host responses after intestinal transplantation. The table came from immunoSEQ multiplex PCR; TCRdb's copy has only in-frame clones and leaves some out. The repertoire includes around 13,000 clones, approximately 84% of them detected once, and roughly 25% sits in the top ten. The sequenced sample was PBMCs, obtained after intestinal transplantation. These receptor sequences come from a human patient who received an intestinal transplant, so some T cells may come from the graft donor.

CDR3 protein: CASYSLGGQGAVDTQYF. CDR3 DNA: TGTGCCAGCTACAGTTTAGGAGGGCAGGGGGCCGTAGATACGCAGTATTTT. This chain links TRBV28 with TRBJ2-3, with 8 nucleotides matching TRBD1. The ends lost 8 bases at V and 5 bases at J; junction bases unmatched: 18. Per the germline V gene, CDR1 is MDHEN and CDR2 is SYDVKM. The CDR3 length is 17 residues.

This clone was observed a handful of times. The J gene is TRBJ2-3, the V gene TRBV5-1, with 9 bases matching TRBD1. Germline V gene lookup returns CDR1 SGHRS and CDR2 YFSETQ. J gave up 5 bases and V 3 bases, and 7 bases lay outside the gene matches. CDR3 length: 15 amino acids. The CDR3 coding sequence is TGCGCCAGCAGCTCTCCGGGACAGGGAGGAGATACGCAGTATTTT. This gives the protein CASSSPGQGGDTQYF. Using reference TRBV5-1 and TRBJ2-3 for the parts outside the CDR3, the full variable domain is KAGVTQTPRYLIKTRGQQVTLSCSPISGHRSVSWYQQTPGQGLQFLFEYFSETQRNKGNFPGRFSGRQFSNSRSEMNVSTLELGDSALYLCASSSPGQGGDTQYFGPGTRLTVL.

The chain has TRBV7-2 and TRBJ1-1; D is possibly TRBD1 (5 bases). The CDR3 covers 15 residues. Trimming left V 0 bases short and J 5 bases short, with 13 bases between. Germline V gives CDR1 SGHTA, CDR2 FQGNSA. In DNA form, the CDR3 reads TGTGCCAGCAGCTTAGCATCCGGGGGTAGGACTGAAGCTTTCTTT. This encodes CASSLASGGRTEAFF.

The rearrangement uses TRBV27 and TRBJ1-5; D is perhaps TRBD1 (5 bases). Per germline, CDR1 MNHEY and CDR2 SMNVEV (reference sequence). CDR3 length equals 15 residues. Trimming pared 8 bases from V and 0 bases from J, leaving 14 bases between. The CDR3: CASRREGLSNQPQHF. As DNA, the CDR3 is TGTGCCAGCCGGCGCGAGGGACTTAGCAATCAGCCCCAGCATTTT.

The CDR3 DNA is TGTGCCAGCAGTTACGGACAGGGCGATGGCTACACCTTC. This translates into CASSYGQGDGYTF. The V call is TRBV6-6, the J call TRBJ1-2, with 8 bases fitting TRBD1. The CDR3 runs 13 residues. The V gene's germline CDR1 is MNHNY and CDR2 SVGAGI (reference sequence). The V segment lost 2 bases and the J segment 6 bases; nucleotides outside the gene matches: 2.

V gene TRBV9 combines with J gene TRBJ1-3; TRBD1 agrees at 9 bases. Per germline, CDR1 SGDLS and CDR2 YYNGEE. Trimming took 3 bases from V and 0 from J; bases not matched to a gene: 10. This CDR3 spans 18 amino acids. This CDR3 is CASSAPGDRVRSGNTIYF. CDR3 bases: TGTGCCAGCAGCGCCCCCGGGGACAGGGTACGCTCTGGAAACACCATATATTTT.

This clone was seen a handful of times. The chain links TRBV6-5 to TRBJ2-7; D gene ambiguous. The CDR3 has 13 residues. Germline CDR1 is MNHEY and CDR2 is SVGAGI. Trimming stripped 6 bases from V and 0 bases from J, with 9 bases between. This CDR3 reads CASREALSYEQYF. CDR3 in DNA: TGTGCCAGCAGGGAAGCCCTCTCCTACGAGCAGTACTTC.

This chain links TRBV2 with TRBJ2-3; D unresolved. The germline V gene has CDR1 SNHLY and CDR2 FYNNEI. V lost 0 bases, J lost 5 bases, and 6 bases lay in between. The CDR3 is 13 residues long. The CDR3 DNA reads as TGTGCCAGCAGTGAAGCGCCGGGAGATACGCAGTATTTT. Translating gives CASSEAPGDTQYF.

In regard to this clone: Other DNA sequences within the sample encode an identical CDR3. V gene TRBV7-9 combines with J gene TRBJ2-2; 7 bases agree with TRBD2. The CDR3 totals 15 residues. Per the germline V gene, CDR1 is SEHNR and CDR2 is FQNEAQ (reference sequence). Unmatched junction bases numbered 3, after V lost 4 bases and J lost 1 base. In DNA form, the CDR3 reads TGTGCCAGCAGCTCTTGGGGGGGGAACACCGGGGAGCTGTTTTTT. Its protein is CASSSWGGNTGELFF.

V gene TRBV7-9 combines with J gene TRBJ2-7; a possible D gene is TRBD2 (5 bases). V was cut by 5 bases and J by 2 bases, with 10 bases left in between. Looked up from germline, CDR1 is SEHNR and CDR2 is FQNEAQ (reference sequence). The CDR3 extends over 13 amino acids. CDR3 in DNA: TGTGCCAGCAGCCCCCCCGGGGCCTACGAGCAGTACTTC. Its protein is CASSPPGAYEQYF.